The 23 T cell receptor beta chains reported below all come from one sample, sequenced in a study of T-cell memory formation after mild COVID-19. TCRdb re-derived calls from the 5' RACE reads in MiXCR, one entry per CDR3 protein. The data show 200,000 or so distinct CDR3 sequences, 16% seen once. Source material: PBMCs or a T cell subset sorted from them (not recorded which). All receptors derive from an adult woman who had mild COVID-19 (a few samples of this study predate the infection). Cell type and time point are not known.

The genes are TRBV15 and TRBJ2-5; weak D call: TRBD2 (5 bases). Trimming took off 2 bases at V and 3 bases at J, with 7 bases between the two ends. The germline CDR1 and CDR2 sequences are LNHNV and YYDKDF (reference sequence). The CDR3 is 13 residues long. The CDR3 bases are TGTGCCACCAGCAGACAGCGGAAAGAGACCCAGTACTTC. Translating gives CATSRQRKETQYF.

This clonotype was seen only once. V usage is TRBV6-5 and J usage is TRBJ1-6; the D is unclear. CDR3 size: 15 residues. Per the germline V gene, CDR1 is MNHEY and CDR2 is SVGAGI. The germline V and J ends were trimmed by 5 bases and 6 bases, with 14 bases remaining between them. This CDR3 reads CASSPKIGSNSPLHF. The CDR3 bases are TGTGCCAGCAGTCCGAAGATAGGGAGTAATTCACCCCTCCACTTT.

The chain links TRBV7-2 to TRBJ2-3; the match to TRBD2 covers 13 bases. The V gene's germline CDR1 is SGHTA and CDR2 FQGNSA. The CDR3 length is 16 residues. V lost 4 bases, J lost 4 bases, and 5 bases stayed unmatched. The CDR3 DNA reads TGTGCCAGCAGCTCCAGGACTAGCGGGGGCGCAGATACGCAGTATTTT. Encoded protein: CASSSRTSGGADTQYF. Full variable domain (remainder filled in from reference TRBV7-2 and TRBJ2-3): GAGVSQSPSNKVTEKGKDVELRCDPISGHTALYWYRQSLGQGLEFLIYFQGNSAPDKSGLPSDRFSAERTGGSVSTLTIQRTQQEDSAVYLCASSSRTSGGADTQYFGPGTRLTVL.

This clonotype showed up just a few times. The chain joins TRBV29-1 to TRBJ2-3; 10 positions match TRBD2. CDR1 is SQVTM, CDR2 ANQGSEA, per germline. CDR3 length equals 16 residues. Trimming took 7 bases from V and 3 from J; bases not matched to a gene: 13. The CDR3 DNA follows: TGCAGCGCCAAGCGGGGGGGCACAGTTTTTACAGATACGCAGTATTTT. Protein product: CSAKRGGTVFTDTQYF.

This clonotype has ten or more counts. The chain couples TRBV7-8 to TRBJ2-7; TRBD1 aligns across 8 bases. Germline values: CDR1 SGHVS, CDR2 FQNEAQ. The CDR3 runs 13 residues. Unmatched junction bases numbered 4, after V lost 5 bases and J lost 4 bases. Here the CDR3 reads CASSPDRVYEQYF. Here the CDR3 DNA reads TGTGCCAGCAGCCCGGACAGGGTGTACGAGCAGTACTTC.

The rearrangement joins TRBV12-3 or TRBV12-4 to TRBJ2-2; TRBD1 matches at 12 bases. The junction had 8 bases not matched to a gene; V was cut back by 5 bases and J by 7 bases. This CDR3 comprises 16 residues. DNA for the CDR3: TGTGCCAGCAGTCCCGGGACAGGGGGCGGTAACGGGGAGCTGTTTTTT. Protein: CASSPGTGGGNGELFF.

The J gene is TRBJ1-1, the V gene TRBV5-1; D gene uncertain. There are 16 residues in the CDR3. The germline V gene has CDR1 SGHRS and CDR2 YFSETQ. The germline V and J ends were trimmed by 1 base and 3 bases, with 16 bases remaining between them. The CDR3 DNA reads as TGCGCCAGCAGCTTGAGGACCCCTGTCTCCCACACTGAAGCTTTCTTT. This sequence encodes CASSLRTPVSHTEAFF.

There are a few counts of this clonotype. V is TRBV6-5 and J is TRBJ2-1, with D possibly being TRBD1 or TRBD2 (6 bases each). CDR1 and CDR2 from the germline V gene are MNHEY and SVGAGI. Trimming took 6 bases from V and 0 from J, leaving 15 bases between them. The CDR3 has 16 residues. The CDR3 sequence: CASSRGGTYSYNEQFF. The CDR3 DNA follows: TGTGCCAGCAGCCGAGGGGGGACTTACTCCTACAATGAGCAGTTCTTC.

The V gene is TRBV5-1, the J gene TRBJ1-2, with a weak D call TRBD1 (5 bases). Per the germline V gene, CDR1 is SGHRS and CDR2 is YFSETQ. This CDR3 is built from 14 residues. With 4 bases removed from V and 4 bases from J, the gap between germline ends came to 14 bases. As DNA, the CDR3 is TGCGCCAGCAGCCCCGACACAGGCCTCTATGGCTACACCTTC. It translates to CASSPDTGLYGYTF.

The chain carries TRBV12-3 or TRBV12-4 and TRBJ2-7; 12 positions agree with TRBD1. J was trimmed by 6 bases and V by 3 bases; bases with no gene match: 6. The length of the CDR3 is 15 residues. Written as DNA, the CDR3 is TGTGCCAGCAGTTTGGGACAGGGGGCAAGGGGCGAGCAGTACTTC. This codes for CASSLGQGARGEQYF.

This clonotype was detected only a few times. The gene calls are TRBV5-1 and TRBJ1-2; 7 bases align to TRBD1. The CDR3 is made up of 14 amino acids. Germline CDR1 SGHRS, CDR2 YFSETQ. V dropped 0 bases and J dropped 6; count of bases not matched to a gene: 5. CDR3 coding DNA: TGCGCCAGCAGCTTGGTCGGACAGGCGAATGGCTACACCTTC. Its protein product is CASSLVGQANGYTF.

This clonotype was seen ten or more times. This chain uses TRBV27 with TRBJ1-4, with D perhaps TRBD1 (6 bases). The ends were cut back, 7 bases at V and 4 bases at J, with 28 bases in the middle. From germline, CDR1 is MNHEY and CDR2 SMNVEV (reference sequence). There are 19 residues in the CDR3. CDR3 sequence reads: CASKSHPRRGTRDNEKLFF. The CDR3 bases are TGTGCCAGCAAGTCTCACCCACGACGAGGGACACGGGATAATGAAAAACTGTTTTTT. Full variable domain (outside the CDR3, taken from reference TRBV27 and TRBJ1-4): EAQVTQNPRYLITVTGKKLTVTCSQNMNHEYMSWYRQDPGLGLRQIYYSMNVEVTDKGDVPEGYKVSRKEKRNFPLILESPSPNQTSLYFCASKSHPRRGTRDNEKLFFGSGTQLSVL.

This chain connects TRBV20-1 to TRBJ2-7; tentatively, D is TRBD1 (6 bases). The CDR3 extends over 13 amino acids. Trimming removed 3 bases from V and 2 bases from J, with 11 bases in between. Germline-derived CDR1 and CDR2 are DFQATT and SNEGSKA (reference sequence). The CDR3 loop reads CSASPQGAYEQYF. CDR3 in DNA: TGCAGTGCTAGTCCACAGGGTGCCTACGAGCAGTACTTC.

The V gene is TRBV20-1, the J gene TRBJ1-6; D unresolved. Germline CDR1 reads DFQATT; CDR2 reads SNEGSKA (reference sequence). Trimming pared 0 bases from V and 7 bases from J, leaving 10 bases between. CDR3 length: 14 residues. The CDR3 coding sequence is TGCAGTGCTAGAGATTACAGCAAGAATTCACCCCTCCACTTT. Its translation: CSARDYSKNSPLHF.

This clonotype was detected only a few times. The chain uses TRBV18 and TRBJ1-2, with a tentative D call TRBD1 (5 bases). Germline V CDR1 and CDR2: KGHSH, LQKENI. Trimming pared 4 bases from V and 8 bases from J, leaving 20 bases between. This CDR3 region has 15 residues. The CDR3 region has the DNA TGTGCCAGCTCACTCTCGGGGCAGATCTTTGGAGGCTACACCTTC. Its translation is CASSLSGQIFGGYTF.

The rearrangement uses TRBV6-6 and TRBJ1-2; maybe TRBD1 (6 bases). CDR1 MNHNY and CDR2 SVGAGI come from the germline V gene (reference sequence). Trimming removed 7 bases at V and 7 bases at J, with 19 bases between. This CDR3 comprises 14 residues. Here the CDR3 reads CASIKGGGASGYTF. DNA of the CDR3: TGTGCCAGCATCAAGGGCGGGGGGGCGTCTGGCTACACCTTC.

The genes are TRBV20-1 and TRBJ2-7, with TRBD2 matching 14 bases. Germline assignment: CDR1 DFQATT and CDR2 SNEGSKA (reference sequence). V lost 6 bases to trimming and J lost 2 bases; unmatched junction nucleotides: 3. This CDR3 region has 14 residues. CDR3 sequence: CSAGTSGRAYEQYF. The CDR3 DNA is TGCAGTGCCGGGACTAGCGGGAGAGCCTACGAGCAGTACTTC.

Here the CDR3 reads CASQPRLAGANEQFF. CDR3 in DNA: TGCGCCAGTCAACCCCGACTAGCGGGAGCGAATGAGCAGTTCTTC. The chain couples TRBV5-1 to TRBJ2-1; TRBD2 aligns across 12 bases. The ends lost 8 bases at V and 7 bases at J; junction bases unmatched: 10. Germline V gene data show CDR1 as SGHRS and CDR2 as YFSETQ. This CDR3 region has 15 residues.

The V gene is TRBV7-2, the J gene TRBJ2-7; a weak D match, TRBD2 (7 bases). Looked up from germline, CDR1 is SGHTA and CDR2 is FQGNSA. This CDR3 comprises 17 residues. Trimming stripped 4 bases from V and 0 bases from J, with 19 bases between. CDR3 loop: CASSWRGSGESSYEQYF. The CDR3 DNA sequence: TGTGCCAGCAGCTGGAGGGGGAGCGGGGAGAGCTCCTACGAGCAGTACTTC.

The rearrangement links TRBV12-3 or TRBV12-4 to TRBJ1-6; 7 nucleotides match TRBD1. The CDR3 length is 14 residues. Losses at the gene ends were 5 bases for V and 5 bases for J; bases not matched to a gene: 3. CDR3 DNA sequence: TGTGCCAGCAGTCTAGGGACAGATAATTCACCCCTCCACTTT. Translated: CASSLGTDNSPLHF.

This clonotype appeared a few times. J is TRBJ2-1 and V is TRBV10-3; a possible D gene is TRBD1 (6 bases). Germline V gene lookup returns CDR1 ENHRY and CDR2 SYGVKD. This CDR3 has 14 residues. With 1 base removed from V and 6 bases from J, the gap between germline ends came to 10 bases. The CDR3 DNA sequence: TGTGCCATCAGTGAGTTTACAGGGACCAATGAGCAGTTCTTC. Translating gives CAISEFTGTNEQFF.

Only a few counts were recorded for this clonotype. V usage is TRBV7-2 and J usage is TRBJ1-2, with D possibly TRBD1 on 6 matching bases. Looked up from germline, CDR1 is SGHTA and CDR2 is FQGNSA. With 1 base removed from V and 7 bases from J, the gap between germline ends came to 10 bases. This CDR3 is 13 amino acids long. CDR3 sequence: CASSLDRVVGYTF. The CDR3 nucleotides read TGTGCCAGCAGCTTAGACAGGGTAGTTGGCTACACCTTC.

This clonotype was observed once. This chain links TRBV15 with TRBJ1-2; TRBD1 is a possible D gene (5 bases). Trimming removed 1 base at V and 4 bases at J, with 10 bases between. The germline gives CDR1 LNHNV, CDR2 YYDKDF (reference sequence). CDR3 length: 14 amino acids. CDR3 sequence: CATSRAGTVYGYTF. The DNA of the CDR3 is TGTGCCACCAGCAGAGCCGGGACGGTCTATGGCTACACCTTC.